The 2 T cell receptor beta chains listed next were all sequenced from one sample in a study of T cell clonality in common variable immunodeficiency. Produced via immunoSEQ multiplex PCR; TCRdb's table is partial and in-frame only. The sample shows around 47,000 clones, none of them appearing just once. Source material: peripheral blood mononuclear cells. These receptors came from a person between 18 and 69 years old in good health.

Comment on this clone: The CDR3 end is not reached by the read, which stops 3 residues before it; the germline J gene fills it in. V gene TRBV5-1 combines with J gene TRBJ2-5, with a possible D match to TRBD2 (6 bases). Germline assignment: CDR1 SGHRS and CDR2 YFSETQ. V was pared by 0 bases and J by 5 bases, with 14 bases between. The CDR3 totals 15 residues. The CDR3 sequence is CASSLAGVGTETQYF. CDR3 DNA (partial): TGCGCCAGCAGCTTGGCCGGGGTGGGGACTGAGACC.

This clone was counted ten times or more. Read sequence stops 3 residues before the CDR3 end, and the germline J gene provides the missing end. The chain uses TRBV6-1 and TRBJ1-1; D is unclear. The V gene's germline CDR1 is MNHNS and CDR2 SASEGT. The CDR3 is 14 amino acids. V lost 1 base to trimming and J lost 7 bases, with 13 bases between them. CDR3 DNA (partial): TGTGCCAGCAGTGAAGACGGTGGCAGGCGTGAA. Translating gives CASSEDGGRRE. The CDR3 in full is CASSEDGGRREAFF.